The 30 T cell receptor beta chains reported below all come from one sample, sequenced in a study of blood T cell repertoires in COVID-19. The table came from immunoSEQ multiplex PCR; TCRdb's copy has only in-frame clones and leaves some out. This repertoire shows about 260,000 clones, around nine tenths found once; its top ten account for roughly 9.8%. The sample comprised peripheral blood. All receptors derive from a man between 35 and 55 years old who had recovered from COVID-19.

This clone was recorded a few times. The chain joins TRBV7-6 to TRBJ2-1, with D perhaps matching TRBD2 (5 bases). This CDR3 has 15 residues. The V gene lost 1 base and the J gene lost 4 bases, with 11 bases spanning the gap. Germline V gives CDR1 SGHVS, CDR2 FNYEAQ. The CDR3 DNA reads TGTGCCAGCAGCTTAGAGCGGCCCCTTTACAATGAGCAGTTCTTC. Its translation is CASSLERPLYNEQFF.

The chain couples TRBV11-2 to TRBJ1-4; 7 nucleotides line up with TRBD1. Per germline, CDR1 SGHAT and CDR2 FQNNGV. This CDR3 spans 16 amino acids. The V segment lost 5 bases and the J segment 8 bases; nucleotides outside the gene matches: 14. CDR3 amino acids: CASSREAGGIWEKLFF. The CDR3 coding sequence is TGTGCCAGCAGCCGCGAGGCAGGGGGTATCTGGGAAAAACTGTTTTTT. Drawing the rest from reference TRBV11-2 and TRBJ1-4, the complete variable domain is EAGVAQSPRYKIIEKRQSVAFWCNPISGHATLYWYQQILGQGPKLLIQFQNNGVVDDSQLPKDRFSAERLKGVDSTLKIQPAKLEDSAVYLCASSREAGGIWEKLFFGSGTQLSVL.

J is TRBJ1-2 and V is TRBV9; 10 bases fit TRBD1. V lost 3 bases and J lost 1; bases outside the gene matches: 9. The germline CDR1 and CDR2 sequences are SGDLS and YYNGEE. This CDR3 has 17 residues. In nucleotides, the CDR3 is TGTGCCAGCAGCGGAGGAGGTGACAGGGGGCTTAACTATGGCTACACCTTC. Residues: CASSGGGDRGLNYGYTF.

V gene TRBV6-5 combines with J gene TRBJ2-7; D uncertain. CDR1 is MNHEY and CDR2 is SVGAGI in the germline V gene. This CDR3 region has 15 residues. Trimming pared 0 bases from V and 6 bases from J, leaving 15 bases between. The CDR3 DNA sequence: TGTGCCAGCAGTTACTCGAAGTACGGGTTTGGCGAGCAGTACTTC. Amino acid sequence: CASSYSKYGFGEQYF.

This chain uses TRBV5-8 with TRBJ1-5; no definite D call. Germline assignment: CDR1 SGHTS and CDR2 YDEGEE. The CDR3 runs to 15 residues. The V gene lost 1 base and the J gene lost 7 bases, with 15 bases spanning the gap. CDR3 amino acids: CASSLSGPKMQPQHF. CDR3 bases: TGTGCCAGCAGCTTGAGCGGTCCCAAGATGCAGCCCCAGCATTTT.

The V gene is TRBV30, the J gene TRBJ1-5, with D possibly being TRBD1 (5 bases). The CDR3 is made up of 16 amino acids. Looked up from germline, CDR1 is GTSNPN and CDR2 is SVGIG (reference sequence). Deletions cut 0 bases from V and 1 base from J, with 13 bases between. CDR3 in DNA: TGTGCCTGGAGTGTTCGGGGGGTCATAAGCAATCAGCCCCAGCATTTT. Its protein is CAWSVRGVISNQPQHF. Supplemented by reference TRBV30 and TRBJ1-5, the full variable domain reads SQTIHQWPATLVQPVGSPLSLECTVEGTSNPNLYWYRQAAGRGLQLLFYSVGIGQISSEVPQNLSASRPQDRQFILSSKKLLLSDSGFYLCAWSVRGVISNQPQHFGDGTRLSIL.

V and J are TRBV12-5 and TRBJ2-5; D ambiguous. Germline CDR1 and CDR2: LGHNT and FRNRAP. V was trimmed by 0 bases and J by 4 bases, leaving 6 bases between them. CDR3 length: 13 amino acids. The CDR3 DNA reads TGTGCTAGTGGTTTGGTAGCACGAGAGACCCAGTACTTC. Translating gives CASGLVARETQYF.

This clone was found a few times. The CDR3 loop reads CASAYWTGTRSYNEQFF. CDR3 coding DNA: TGCGCCAGCGCATACTGGACAGGGACGAGGTCCTACAATGAGCAGTTCTTC. The chain links TRBV5-1 to TRBJ2-1; 8 nucleotides agree with TRBD1. Per the germline V gene, CDR1 is SGHRS and CDR2 is YFSETQ. J gave up 1 base and V 7 bases, and 13 bases lay outside the gene matches. The CDR3 is 17 residues long.

The DNA for the CDR3 is TGCGCCAGCAGCTTGTTGGGCAGGGGGGTAGGGGAGCAGTACTTC. Its protein product is CASSLLGRGVGEQYF. The rearrangement uses TRBV5-1 and TRBJ2-7; D may be TRBD1 (7 bases). The CDR3 sequence is 15 residues long. The germline V gene encodes CDR1 SGHRS and CDR2 YFSETQ. V was pared by 1 base and J by 7 bases, with 18 bases between.

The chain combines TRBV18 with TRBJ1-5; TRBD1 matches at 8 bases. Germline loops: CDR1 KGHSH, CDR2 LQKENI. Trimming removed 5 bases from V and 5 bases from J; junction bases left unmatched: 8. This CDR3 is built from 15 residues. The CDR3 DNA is TGTGCCAGCTCAACCGGGACAGGATCCCATCAGCCCCAGCATTTT. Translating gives CASSTGTGSHQPQHF. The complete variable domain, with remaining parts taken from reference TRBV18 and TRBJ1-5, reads NAGVMQNPRHLVRRRGQEARLRCSPMKGHSHVYWYRQLPEEGLKFMVYLQKENIIDESGMPKERFSAEFPKEGPSILRIQQVVRGDSAAYFCASSTGTGSHQPQHFGDGTRLSIL.

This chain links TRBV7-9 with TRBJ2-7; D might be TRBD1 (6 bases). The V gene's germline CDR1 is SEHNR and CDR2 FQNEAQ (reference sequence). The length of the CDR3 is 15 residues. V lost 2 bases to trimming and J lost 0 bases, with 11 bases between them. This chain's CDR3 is CASSLSLGHSYEQYF. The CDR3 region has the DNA TGTGCCAGCAGCTTAAGTCTGGGACACTCCTACGAGCAGTACTTC.

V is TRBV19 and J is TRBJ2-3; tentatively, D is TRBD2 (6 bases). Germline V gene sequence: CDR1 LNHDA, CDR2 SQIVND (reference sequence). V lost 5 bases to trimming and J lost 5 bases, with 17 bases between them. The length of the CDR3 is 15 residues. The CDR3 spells CASSPSLAARDTQYF. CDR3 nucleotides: TGTGCCAGTAGTCCCTCACTAGCCGCTAGAGATACGCAGTATTTT. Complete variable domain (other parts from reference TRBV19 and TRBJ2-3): DGGITQSPKYLFRKEGQNVTLSCEQNLNHDAMYWYRQDPGQGLRLIYYSQIVNDFQKGDIAEGYSVSREKKESFPLTVTSAQKNPTAFYLCASSPSLAARDTQYFGPGTRLTVL.

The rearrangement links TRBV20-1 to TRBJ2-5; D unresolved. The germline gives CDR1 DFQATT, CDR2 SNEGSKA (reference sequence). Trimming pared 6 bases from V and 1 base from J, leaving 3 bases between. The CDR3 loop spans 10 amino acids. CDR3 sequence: CSALQETQYF. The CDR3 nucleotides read TGCAGTGCACTCCAAGAGACCCAGTACTTC.

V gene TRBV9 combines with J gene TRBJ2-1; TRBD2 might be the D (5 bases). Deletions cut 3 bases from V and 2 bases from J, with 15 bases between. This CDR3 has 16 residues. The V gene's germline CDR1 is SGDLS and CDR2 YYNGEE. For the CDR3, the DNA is TGTGCCAGCAGCGCCGCAGCTGGGAGACCCTACAATGAGCAGTTCTTC. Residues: CASSAAAGRPYNEQFF.

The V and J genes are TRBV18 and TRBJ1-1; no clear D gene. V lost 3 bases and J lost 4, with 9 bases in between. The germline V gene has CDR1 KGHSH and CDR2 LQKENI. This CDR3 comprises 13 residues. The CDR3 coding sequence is TGTGCCAGCTCACCGGGAGAGTTCACTGAAGCTTTCTTT. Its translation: CASSPGEFTEAFF. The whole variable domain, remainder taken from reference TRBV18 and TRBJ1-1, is NAGVMQNPRHLVRRRGQEARLRCSPMKGHSHVYWYRQLPEEGLKFMVYLQKENIIDESGMPKERFSAEFPKEGPSILRIQQVVRGDSAAYFCASSPGEFTEAFFGQGTRLTVV.

DNA of the CDR3: TGTGCCAGCAGCTCATCCGGGGGAGGGCGGGGGCTGCAACAGTACTTC. This sequence encodes CASSSSGGGRGLQQYF. This chain links TRBV7-2 with TRBJ2-5; possibly TRBD2 for D (7 bases). The germline gives CDR1 SGHTA, CDR2 FQGNSA. Trimming left V 4 bases short and J 11 bases short, with 26 bases between. The CDR3 totals 16 residues.

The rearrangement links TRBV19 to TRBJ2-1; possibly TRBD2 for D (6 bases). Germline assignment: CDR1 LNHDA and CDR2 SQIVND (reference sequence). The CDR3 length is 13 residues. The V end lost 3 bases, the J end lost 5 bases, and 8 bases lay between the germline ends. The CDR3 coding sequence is TGTGCCAGTAGTATCTGGGGGGACAATGAGCAGTTCTTC. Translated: CASSIWGDNEQFF.

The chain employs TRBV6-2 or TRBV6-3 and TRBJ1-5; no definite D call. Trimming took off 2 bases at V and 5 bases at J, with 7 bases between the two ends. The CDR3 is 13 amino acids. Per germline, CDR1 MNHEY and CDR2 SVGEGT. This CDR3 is CASSYTNYQPQHF. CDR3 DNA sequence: TGTGCCAGCAGTTACACTAACTATCAGCCCCAGCATTTT.

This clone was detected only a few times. CDR3 region: CARTVDSYNSPLHF. CDR3 sequence (DNA): TGTGCCCGGACAGTCGACTCCTATAATTCACCCCTCCACTTT. The gene calls are TRBV10-3 and TRBJ1-6; tentatively, D is TRBD1 (6 bases). Trimming left V 11 bases short and J 0 bases short, with 11 bases between. The CDR3 extends over 14 amino acids. Germline V CDR1 and CDR2: ENHRY, SYGVKD.

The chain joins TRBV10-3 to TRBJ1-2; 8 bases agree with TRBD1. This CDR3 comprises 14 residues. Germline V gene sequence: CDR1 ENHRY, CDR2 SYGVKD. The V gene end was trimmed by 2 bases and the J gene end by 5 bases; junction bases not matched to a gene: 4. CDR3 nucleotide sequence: TGTGCCATCAGTGAGCCTCAGGGGGCTTATGGCTACACCTTC. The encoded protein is CAISEPQGAYGYTF.

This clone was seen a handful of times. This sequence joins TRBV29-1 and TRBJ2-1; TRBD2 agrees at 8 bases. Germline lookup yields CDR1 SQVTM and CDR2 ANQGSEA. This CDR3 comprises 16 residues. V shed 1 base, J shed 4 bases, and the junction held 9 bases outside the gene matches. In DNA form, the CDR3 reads TGCAGCGTTGAAGGGAGGGGGACTAGAGGATACAATGAGCAGTTCTTC. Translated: CSVEGRGTRGYNEQFF.

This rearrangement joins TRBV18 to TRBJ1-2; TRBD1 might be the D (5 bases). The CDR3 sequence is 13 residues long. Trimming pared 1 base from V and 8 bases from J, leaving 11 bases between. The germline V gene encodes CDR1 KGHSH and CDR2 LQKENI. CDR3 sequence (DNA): TGTGCCAGCTCACCACTCCAGGGAAACGGCTACACCTTC. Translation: CASSPLQGNGYTF.

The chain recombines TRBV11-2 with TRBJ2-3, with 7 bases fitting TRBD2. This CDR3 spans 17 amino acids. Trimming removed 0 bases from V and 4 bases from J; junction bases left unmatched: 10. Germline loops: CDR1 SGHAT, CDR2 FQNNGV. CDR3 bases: TGTGCCAGCAGCTTAGATACCCGTGCGGGGGATGCAGATACGCAGTATTTT. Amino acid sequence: CASSLDTRAGDADTQYF.

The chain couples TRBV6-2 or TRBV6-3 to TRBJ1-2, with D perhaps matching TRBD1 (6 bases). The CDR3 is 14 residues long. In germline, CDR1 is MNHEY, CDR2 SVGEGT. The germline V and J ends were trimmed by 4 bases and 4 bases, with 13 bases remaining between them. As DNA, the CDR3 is TGTGCCAGCAGTTTGCCGGGACACTCCTATGGCTACACCTTC. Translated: CASSLPGHSYGYTF.

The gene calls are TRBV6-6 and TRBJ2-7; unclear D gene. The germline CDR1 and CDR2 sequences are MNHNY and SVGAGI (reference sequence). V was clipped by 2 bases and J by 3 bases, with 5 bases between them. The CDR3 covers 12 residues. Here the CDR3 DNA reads TGTGCCAGCAGTTACGGCAACTACGAGCAGTACTTC. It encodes CASSYGNYEQYF.

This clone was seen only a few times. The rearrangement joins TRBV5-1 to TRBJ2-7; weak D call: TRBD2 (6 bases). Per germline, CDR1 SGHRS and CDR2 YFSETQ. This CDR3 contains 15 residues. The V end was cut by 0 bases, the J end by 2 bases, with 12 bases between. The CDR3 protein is CASSLALASTYEQYF. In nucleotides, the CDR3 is TGCGCCAGCAGCTTGGCGCTAGCGTCAACCTACGAGCAGTACTTC. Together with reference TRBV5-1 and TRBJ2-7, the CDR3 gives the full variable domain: KAGVTQTPRYLIKTRGQQVTLSCSPISGHRSVSWYQQTPGQGLQFLFEYFSETQRNKGNFPGRFSGRQFSNSRSEMNVSTLELGDSALYLCASSLALASTYEQYFGPGTRLTVT.

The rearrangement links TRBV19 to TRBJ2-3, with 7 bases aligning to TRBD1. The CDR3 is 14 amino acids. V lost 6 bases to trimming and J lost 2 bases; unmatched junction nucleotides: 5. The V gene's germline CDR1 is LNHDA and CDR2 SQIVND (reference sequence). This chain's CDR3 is CASRDRVVTDTQYF. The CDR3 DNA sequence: TGTGCCAGTAGAGACAGGGTGGTCACAGATACGCAGTATTTT.

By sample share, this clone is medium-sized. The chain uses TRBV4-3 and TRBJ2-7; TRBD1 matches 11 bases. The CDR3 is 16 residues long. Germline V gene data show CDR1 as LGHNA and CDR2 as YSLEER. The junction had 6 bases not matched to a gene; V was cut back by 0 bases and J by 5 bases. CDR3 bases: TGCGCCAGCAGCCAAGAGGGAGGGACAGGGGGAAACGAGCAGTACTTC. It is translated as CASSQEGGTGGNEQYF.

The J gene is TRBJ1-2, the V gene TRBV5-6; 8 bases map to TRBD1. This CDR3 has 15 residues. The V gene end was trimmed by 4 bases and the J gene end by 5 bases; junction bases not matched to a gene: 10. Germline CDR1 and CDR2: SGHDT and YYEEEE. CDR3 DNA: TGTGCCAGCAGCGGGACAGGCAAACGGGGTTATGGCTACACCTTC. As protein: CASSGTGKRGYGYTF.

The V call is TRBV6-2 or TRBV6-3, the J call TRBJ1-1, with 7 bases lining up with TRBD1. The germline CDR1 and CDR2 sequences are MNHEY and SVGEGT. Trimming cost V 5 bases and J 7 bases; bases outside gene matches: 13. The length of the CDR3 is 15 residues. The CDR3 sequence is CASSPRDRERVEAFF. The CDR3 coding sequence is TGTGCCAGCAGTCCGCGGGACAGAGAAAGAGTTGAAGCTTTCTTT.